Sequencing of this T cell receptor (beta chain) was carried out in a study of T-cell reconstitution after alpha-beta-depleted transplantation in children. Broader study findings: Reportedly, alpha-beta T cells present about two months post-transplant originated from several hundred expanded clones of graft origin. T-cell counts and diversity at one year following transplant were attributed mainly to newly produced T cells. Recipient T cells and thymic progenitors that survived were the source of the high TCRbeta diversity seen at day 60 in some patients.

It was with unique molecular identifiers that the TCRbeta library was prepared. TCRdb independently ran MiXCR on the PCR reads; one entry per CDR3 protein. The sample has around 440,000 distinct CDR3 sequences; about 11% are singletons. At least ten counts were recorded for this clonotype. Its antigen is still unknown. The CDR3 is 16 residues long. After removal of 5 bases from V and 6 bases from J, the junction contained 4 bases not matched to a gene. The rearrangement joins TRBV12-3 or TRBV12-4 to TRBJ2-1; 16 bases align to TRBD2. The sequences come from PBMCs, collected before TCRalphabeta/CD19-depleted stem cell transplant. The TCR comes from a child under 10 years old with inherited bone marrow failure, due to receive a stem cell transplant. CDR3 residues: CASSGTSGRAPNEQFF. The CDR3 DNA sequence: TGTGCCAGCAGTGGGACTAGCGGGAGGGCCCCCAATGAGCAGTTCTTC.